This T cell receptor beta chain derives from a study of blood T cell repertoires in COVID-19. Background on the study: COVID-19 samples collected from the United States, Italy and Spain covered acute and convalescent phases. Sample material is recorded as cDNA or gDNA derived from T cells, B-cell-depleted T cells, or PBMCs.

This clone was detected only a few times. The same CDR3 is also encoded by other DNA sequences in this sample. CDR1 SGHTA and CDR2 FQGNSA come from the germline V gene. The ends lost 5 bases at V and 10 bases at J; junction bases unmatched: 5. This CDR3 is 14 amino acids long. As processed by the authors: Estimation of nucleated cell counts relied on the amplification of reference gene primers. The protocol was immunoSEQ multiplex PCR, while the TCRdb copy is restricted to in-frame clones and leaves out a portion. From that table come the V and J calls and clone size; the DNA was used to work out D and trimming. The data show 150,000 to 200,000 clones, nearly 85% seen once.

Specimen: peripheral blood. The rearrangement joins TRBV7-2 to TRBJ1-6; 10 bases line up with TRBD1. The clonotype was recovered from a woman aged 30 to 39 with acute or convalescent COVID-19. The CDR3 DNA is TGTGCCAGCAGCCGGGACAGGGGAAACTCACCCCTCCACTTT. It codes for CASSRDRGNSPLHF.